These 5 T cell receptor beta chains came from one sample sequenced in a study of metastatic and nonmetastatic thyroid tumors. Each patient came to thyroid surgery without any prior treatment (of any kind). TCRdb reanalyzed the PCR reads via MiXCR. The sample lists around 10,000 clones; less than 30% were seen once. Sample: tumor tissue. Receptors were obtained from a female donor with papillary thyroid cancer or a benign thyroid nodule (not recorded which). Some clones in this sample may be carry-over from other donors' samples.

By sample fraction, this clone is medium-sized (0.01 to 0.1%). The chain carries TRBV28 and TRBJ1-2; D unresolved. CDR1 and CDR2 from the germline V gene are MDHEN and SYDVKM. Trimming pared 6 bases from V and 4 bases from J, leaving 12 bases between. The CDR3 sequence is 13 residues long. The CDR3 DNA reads TGTGCCAGCAGCCCTCTCAGGCCCTATGGCTACACCTTC. Translating it yields CASSPLRPYGYTF.

The chain joins TRBV2 to TRBJ1-3; D perhaps matches TRBD1 (5 bases). The CDR3 is 15 residues long. Germline V lookup: CDR1 SNHLY, CDR2 FYNNEI. The V end lost 0 bases, the J end lost 4 bases, and 10 bases lay between the germline ends. CDR3 sequence (DNA): TGTGCCAGCAGTGAAGCCATCAGGGAAGGAAACACCATATATTTT. It is translated as CASSEAIREGNTIYF.

This chain links TRBV11-3 with TRBJ2-7, with D unresolved. The CDR3 runs 11 residues. The germline V gene encodes CDR1 SGHNT and CDR2 YENEEA. The ends were cut back, 4 bases at V and 0 bases at J, with 1 base in the middle. CDR3 residues: CASSYSYEQYF. The CDR3 DNA follows: TGTGCCAGCAGCTACTCCTACGAGCAGTACTTC.

This clone rates as medium-sized (0.01 to 0.1%). The CDR3 sequence: CASSEAAGGSPLHF. The CDR3 bases are TGTGCCAGCAGTGAAGCAGCAGGGGGATCACCCCTCCACTTT. This chain connects TRBV6-1 to TRBJ1-6; 7 bases agree with TRBD1. With V trimmed by 0 bases and J by 10 bases, 3 bases remained unmatched. Germline V lookup: CDR1 MNHNS, CDR2 SASEGT. This CDR3 is built from 14 residues.

This clone was counted only a few times. For the CDR3, the DNA is TGTGCCACCAGTCGAGCGCTAGCGGGACGTACCGATGAGCAGTTCTTC. Protein sequence: CATSRALAGRTDEQFF. The V and J genes are TRBV24-1 and TRBJ2-1; 9 bases agree with TRBD2. The CDR3 has 16 residues. V shed 6 bases and J 8 bases; nucleotides not matched to a gene: 13. CDR1 is KGHDR, CDR2 SFDVKD, per germline.